This TCR beta chain derives from a study of blood T cell repertoires in COVID-19. Using immunoSEQ multiplex PCR, the repertoire was profiled, and TCRdb retains in-frame clones only, with some absent. The sample contains over 35,000 clones, approximately 87% of which appear only once. This receptor was taken from a man aged 40-49 years with COVID-19, enrolled during active disease. The sample was peripheral blood.

The CDR3 loop reads CASAPTASYSPLHF. CDR3 in DNA: TGTGCCAGCGCCCCGACAGCATCCTATTCACCCCTCCACTTT. J is TRBJ1-6 and V is TRBV6-5; tentatively, D is TRBD1 (5 bases). Trimming stripped 8 bases from V and 8 bases from J, with 16 bases between. This CDR3 comprises 14 residues. In germline, CDR1 is MNHEY, CDR2 SVGAGI.